These 12 T cell receptor beta chains came from one sample sequenced in a study of blood T cell repertoires in COVID-19. Profiled with immunoSEQ multiplex PCR; TCRdb holds only in-frame clones, not every one. The table records fewer than 300,000 clones, 70% to 90% of them present only once. Specimen: peripheral blood. These receptors were taken from a woman in her thirties or forties who had recovered from COVID-19.

The V and J genes are TRBV29-1 and TRBJ1-1; no firm D call. The CDR3 is made up of 12 amino acids. Germline CDR1 reads SQVTM; CDR2 reads ANQGSEA. Trimming shortened V by 3 bases and J by 1 base, and 6 bases separated the two germline ends. This chain's CDR3 is CSVDRENTEAFF. The CDR3 nucleotides are TGCAGCGTTGATCGGGAGAACACTGAAGCTTTCTTT. Drawing the rest from reference TRBV29-1 and TRBJ1-1, the complete variable domain is SAVISQKPSRDICQRGTSLTIQCQVDSQVTMMFWYRQQPGQSLTLIATANQGSEATYESGFVIDKFPISRPNLTFSTLTVSNMSPEDSSIYLCSVDRENTEAFFGQGTRLTVV.

V is TRBV6-2 or TRBV6-3 and J is TRBJ2-1; 8 nucleotides align to TRBD2. Germline assignment: CDR1 MNHEY and CDR2 SVGEGT. Unmatched junction bases numbered 9, after V lost 6 bases and J lost 8 bases. CDR3 length: 14 residues. The CDR3 sequence is CASSQSGSGDEQFF. Written as DNA, the CDR3 is TGTGCCAGCAGCCAGAGCGGGAGTGGGGATGAGCAGTTCTTC.

This clone appeared a few times. V usage is TRBV13 and J usage is TRBJ2-5; 12 bases align to TRBD2. Germline loops: CDR1 PRHDT, CDR2 FYEKMQ (reference sequence). Unmatched junction bases numbered 2, after V lost 0 bases and J lost 6 bases. The CDR3 has 15 residues. In DNA form, the CDR3 reads TGTGCCAGCAGCTTAGGGACTAGCGGGAGACAGACCCAGTACTTC. Its protein product is CASSLGTSGRQTQYF.

This clone was counted a single time. The chain combines TRBV6-1 with TRBJ2-2; perhaps TRBD2 as D (7 bases). CDR1 and CDR2 (germline): MNHNS, SASEGT. The CDR3 extends over 15 amino acids. Trimming cost V 3 bases and J 6 bases, with 14 bases left between them. The CDR3 protein is CASSDHRGGAGELFF. The CDR3 nucleotides read TGTGCCAGCAGTGACCATAGAGGGGGGGCCGGGGAGCTGTTTTTT.

This clone was counted only a few times. The chain is built from TRBV7-3 and TRBJ1-5; TRBD1 matches 7 bases. This CDR3 is built from 13 residues. From germline, CDR1 is SGHTA and CDR2 FQGTGA. The V gene end was trimmed by 4 bases and the J gene end by 7 bases; junction bases not matched to a gene: 4. CDR3 sequence reads: CASSSLGGQPQHF. CDR3 coding DNA: TGTGCCAGCAGCTCCTTAGGGGGCCAGCCCCAGCATTTT.

This chain uses TRBV27 with TRBJ2-7; D ambiguous. The germline V gene has CDR1 MNHEY and CDR2 SMNVEV (reference sequence). The CDR3 has 17 residues. Trimming pared 3 bases from V and 3 bases from J, leaving 21 bases between. DNA for the CDR3: TGTGCCAGCAGTTTGTACCCGGCTGGGCTCAAACGCTACGAGCAGTACTTC. Protein: CASSLYPAGLKRYEQYF.

The chain employs TRBV6-1 and TRBJ2-2; 10 bases are a match to TRBD2. The V segment lost 2 bases and the J segment 6 bases; nucleotides outside the gene matches: 6. Germline assignment: CDR1 MNHNS and CDR2 SASEGT. The CDR3 contains 16 residues. The CDR3 DNA follows: TGTGCCAGCAGTGAACTAGCGGGAGCCCCCGCCGGGGAGCTGTTTTTT. It specifies CASSELAGAPAGELFF.

The chain combines TRBV18 with TRBJ1-2; D perhaps matches TRBD1 (6 bases). This CDR3 contains 15 residues. The V gene's germline CDR1 is KGHSH and CDR2 LQKENI. The V end lost 3 bases, the J end lost 2 bases, and 13 bases lay between the germline ends. Here the CDR3 reads CASSPGQGSNYGYTF. The CDR3 coding sequence is TGTGCCAGCTCACCGGGGCAGGGGTCCAACTATGGCTACACCTTC.

J is TRBJ2-7 and V is TRBV18; 10 bases map to TRBD2. The germline CDR1 and CDR2 sequences are KGHSH and LQKENI. The trim removed 0 bases at V and 2 bases at J, leaving 13 bases unmatched. This CDR3 has 19 amino acids. The chain's CDR3 is CASSPPSSGRPLPPYEQYF. The CDR3 bases are TGTGCCAGCTCACCACCCTCTAGCGGGAGACCACTCCCGCCCTACGAGCAGTACTTC.

The V and J genes are TRBV6-6 and TRBJ1-1; 10 bases map to TRBD1. Germline V gives CDR1 MNHNY, CDR2 SVGAGI (reference sequence). The length of the CDR3 is 13 residues. With V trimmed by 6 bases and J by 7 bases, 5 bases remained unmatched. In nucleotides, the CDR3 is TGTGCCAGCAGGCCCGGACAGGGGGGTGAAGCTTTCTTT. It is translated as CASRPGQGGEAFF.

V gene TRBV4-1 combines with J gene TRBJ2-2, with 10 nucleotides matching TRBD2. CDR1 is MGHRA and CDR2 is YSYEKL in the germline V gene. CDR3 size: 19 residues. J was trimmed by 2 bases and V by 2 bases; bases with no gene match: 11. The CDR3 is CASSQRGPLAGANTGELFF. CDR3 nucleotides: TGCGCCAGCAGCCAAAGGGGGCCCCTAGCGGGGGCAAACACCGGGGAGCTGTTTTTT.

The chain links TRBV7-2 to TRBJ1-2; D uncertain. V lost 1 base to trimming and J lost 4 bases, with 13 bases between them. Per the germline V gene, CDR1 is SGHTA and CDR2 is FQGNSA. The CDR3 length is 15 residues. The CDR3 DNA reads TGTGCCAGCAGCTTAGATCGGAGGGCCCCCTATGGCTACACCTTC. Residues: CASSLDRRAPYGYTF.